This entry concerns a single TCR beta chain. The data are from a study of blood T cell repertoires in COVID-19. Whole-study context: The analysed material was cDNA or gDNA that came from T cells, B-cell-depleted T cells, or PBMCs.

Original handling: The assay estimated nucleated cells by amplifying reference gene primers. Measured with immunoSEQ multiplex PCR; TCRdb has only the in-frame clones, and not every one. D and trimming come from the DNA, and the V and J calls and clone size come from that table. The profile shows approximately 220,000 clones, 85% to 90% of them singletons. Cohorts were assigned according to the clinical history that participants reported. V was clipped by 3 bases and J by 3 bases, with 11 bases between them. Germline CDR1 and CDR2: LGHNA and YNFKEQ. The CDR3 is 14 residues long. The receptor was derived from a man aged 30 to 39 who had been exposed to COVID-19. The sequencing input was PBMCs or T cells enriched from blood (not recorded which). The chain joins TRBV4-2 to TRBJ1-1, with D uncertain. This CDR3 reads CASSHLTRDTEAFF. CDR3 DNA: TGTGCCAGCAGCCATCTTACTCGGGACACTGAAGCTTTCTTT.